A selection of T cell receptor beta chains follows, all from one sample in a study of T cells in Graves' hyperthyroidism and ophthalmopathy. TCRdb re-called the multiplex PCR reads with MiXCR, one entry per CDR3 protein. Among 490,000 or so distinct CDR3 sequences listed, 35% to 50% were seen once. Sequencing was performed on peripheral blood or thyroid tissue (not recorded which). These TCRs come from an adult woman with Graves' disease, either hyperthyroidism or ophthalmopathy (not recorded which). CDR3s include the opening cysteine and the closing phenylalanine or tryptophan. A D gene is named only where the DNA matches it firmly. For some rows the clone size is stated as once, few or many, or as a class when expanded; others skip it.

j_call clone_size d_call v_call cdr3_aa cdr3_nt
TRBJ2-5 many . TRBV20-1 CSASGGPKGETQYF TGCAGTGCTAGTGGCGGGCCCAAGGGCGAGACCCAGTACTTC
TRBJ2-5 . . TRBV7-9 CSATVQETQYF TGCAGCGCCACAGTCCAAGAGACCCAGTACTTC
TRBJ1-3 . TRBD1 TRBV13 CASSFSTGGTIYF TGTGCCAGCAGCTTCTCGACAGGGGGCACCATATATTTT
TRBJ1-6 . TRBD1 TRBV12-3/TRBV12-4 CASSSTGVTGSPLHF TGTGCCAGCAGTTCGACAGGGGTTACTGGTTCACCCCTCCACTTT
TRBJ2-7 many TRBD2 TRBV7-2 CASSLGPHLAAYSYEQYF TGTGCCAGCAGCTTAGGACCCCATCTAGCGGCGTATTCCTACGAGCAGTACTTC
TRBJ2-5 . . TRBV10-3 CAIQDQQETQYF TGTGCCATCCAGGACCAGCAAGAGACCCAGTACTTC
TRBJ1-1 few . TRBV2 CASTHTRSGARGF TGTGCCAGCACCCATACCCGGTCGGGCGCGCGAGGTTTT
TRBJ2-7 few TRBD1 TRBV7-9 CASRPGQGGIEQYF TGTGCCAGCAGACCCGGACAGGGGGGCATCGAGCAGTACTTC
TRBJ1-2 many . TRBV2 CASSGAGSVYGYTF TGTGCCAGCAGTGGAGCGGGATCCGTCTATGGCTACACCTTC
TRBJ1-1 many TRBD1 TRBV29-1 CSVVKGAENTEAFF TGCAGCGTTGTTAAGGGGGCAGAGAACACTGAAGCTTTCTTT
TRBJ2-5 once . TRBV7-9 CASSNAVEGKTQYF TGTGCCAGCAGCAACGCGGTTGAGGGGAAGACCCAGTACTTC
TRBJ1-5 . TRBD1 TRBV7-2 CASSPGTGRNQPQHF TGTGCCAGCAGCCCCGGGACAGGGCGCAATCAGCCCCAGCATTTT
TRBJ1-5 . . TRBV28 CASSRVHRNQPQHF TGTGCCAGCAGCAGGGTGCATAGAAATCAGCCCCAGCATTTT
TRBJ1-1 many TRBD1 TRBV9 CASSAGTGVLTEAFF TGTGCCAGCAGCGCCGGGACAGGGGTTTTGACTGAAGCTTTCTTT
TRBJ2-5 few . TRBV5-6 CASSQRRQETQYF TGTGCCAGCAGCCAGAGGAGGCAAGAGACCCAGTACTTC
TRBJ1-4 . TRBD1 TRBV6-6 CASSPETGDVEKLFF TGTGCCAGCAGTCCCGAGACAGGGGATGTAGAAAAACTGTTTTTT
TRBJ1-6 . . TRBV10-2 CASLPTGTPNSPLHF TGCGCCAGCCTACCCACCGGGACACCGAATTCACCCCTCCACTTT
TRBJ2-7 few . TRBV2 CASSPLWAASYEQYF TGTGCCAGCAGCCCCTTGTGGGCGGCGTCCTACGAGCAGTACTTC
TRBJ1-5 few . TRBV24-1 CATGVGQPQHF TGTGCCACCGGTGTGGGCCAGCCCCAGCATTTT
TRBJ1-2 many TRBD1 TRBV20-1 CSANPPTGIGYTF TGCAGTGCCAACCCTCCGACAGGGATCGGCTACACCTTC
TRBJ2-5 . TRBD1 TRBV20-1 CSARVTGVRQETQYF TGCAGTGCTAGGGTTACAGGGGTAAGGCAAGAGACCCAGTACTTC
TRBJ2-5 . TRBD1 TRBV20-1 CSAQDRLQETQYF TGCAGTGCTCAGGACAGGCTCCAAGAGACCCAGTACTTC
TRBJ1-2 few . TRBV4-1 CASSQDSSKGDVYTF TGCGCCAGCAGCCAAGATTCGTCGAAGGGGGATGTCTACACCTTC
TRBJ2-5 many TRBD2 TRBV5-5 CASSVTSGRETQYF TGTGCCAGCAGCGTGACTAGCGGGAGGGAGACCCAGTACTTC
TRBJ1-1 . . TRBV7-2 CASSQGENSDTEAFF TGCGCCAGCAGCCAAGGAGAGAACTCTGACACTGAAGCTTTCTTT
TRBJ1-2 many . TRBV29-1 CSVEGREDMYGYTF TGCAGCGTTGAAGGCAGGGAGGATATGTATGGCTACACCTTC
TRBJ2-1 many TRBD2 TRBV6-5 CASSSELAGEQFF TGTGCCAGCAGTTCTGAACTAGCGGGTGAGCAGTTCTTC
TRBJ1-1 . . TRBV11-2 CASSLYSGANTEAFF TGTGCCAGCAGCTTGTATTCAGGGGCGAACACTGAAGCTTTCTTT
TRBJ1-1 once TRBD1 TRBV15 CATSSTGGTNTEAFF TGTGCCACCAGCAGCACAGGGGGTACGAACACTGAAGCTTTCTTT
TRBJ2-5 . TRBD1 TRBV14 CASSQDSRQGAWETQYF TGTGCCAGCAGCCAAGACTCGAGACAGGGGGCTTGGGAGACCCAGTACTTC
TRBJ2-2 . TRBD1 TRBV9 CASSSRHGTAANTVELFF TGTGCCAGCAGCTCACGTCATGGGACAGCAGCGAACACCGTGGAGCTGTTTTTT
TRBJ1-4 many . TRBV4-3 CASSQDRGEKLFF TGCGCCAGCAGCCAAGATCGGGGAGAAAAACTGTTTTTT
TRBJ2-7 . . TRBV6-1 CASSLTGRAYEQYF TGTGCCAGCAGTCTAACGGGACGGGCCTACGAGCAGTACTTC
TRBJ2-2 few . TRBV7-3 CASSLGHNGELFF TGTGCCAGCAGCTTAGGACACAACGGGGAGCTGTTTTTT
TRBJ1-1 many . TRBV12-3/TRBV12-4 CASRDIRGRTEAFF TGTGCCAGCAGGGACATCAGGGGTCGGACTGAAGCTTTCTTT
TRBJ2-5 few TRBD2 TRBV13 CASSLRTSGKAGETQYF TGTGCCAGCAGCCTCCGGACTAGCGGCAAAGCTGGGGAGACCCAGTACTTC
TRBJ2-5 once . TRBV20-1 CSARTYMGETQYF TGCAGTGCCCGGACCTATATGGGGGAGACCCAGTACTTC
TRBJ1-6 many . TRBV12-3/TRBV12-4 CASRARGNSPLHF TGTGCCAGCAGGGCCAGAGGGAATTCACCCCTCCACTTT
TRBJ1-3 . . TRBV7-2 CASSLDELTWNTIYF TGTGCCAGCAGCTTAGATGAGCTAACTTGGAACACCATATATTTT